The clone carrying this T cell receptor (beta chain) was counted ten times or more. The CDR3 spans 14 residues. The V segment lost 6 bases and the J segment 0 bases; nucleotides outside the gene matches: 1. The V gene's germline CDR1 is SNHLY and CDR2 FYNNEI. The data stem from a study of CD8 T cells in ankylosing spondylitis. TCRdb used MiXCR to reprocess the 5' RACE reads, holding one entry per CDR3 protein. The table has approximately 46,000 distinct CDR3 sequences, approximately 10% seen once; the top ten hold over 1.1%. Source material: blood, either unsorted or a sorted T cell fraction (not recorded which). This chain connects TRBV2 to TRBJ1-4; TRBD1 aligns across 7 bases. This receptor was taken from a male donor with ankylosing spondylitis or in good health (not recorded which). The CDR3 coding sequence is TGTGCCAGCAGGGGGACAGCAACTAATGAAAAACTGTTTTTT. Translated: CASRGTATNEKLFF.